These 9 T cell receptor beta chains were sequenced from one sample in a study of T cell responses to AZD1222 COVID-19 vaccine. Profiled with immunoSEQ multiplex PCR; TCRdb holds only in-frame clones, not every one. Among some 150,000 clones listed, about 85% were seen once. This specimen was peripheral blood, taken after recovery from COVID-19. The receptors stem from an adult who had recovered from COVID-19.

This sequence joins TRBV6-2 or TRBV6-3 and TRBJ2-7; TRBD2 matches at 7 bases. The CDR3 totals 13 residues. The junction had 1 base not matched to a gene; V was cut back by 2 bases and J by 3 bases. Germline V gives CDR1 MNHEY, CDR2 SVGEGT. The CDR3 nucleotides are TGTGCCAGCAGTTACACTAGCGACTACGAGCAGTACTTC. Translated, it gives CASSYTSDYEQYF.

V and J are TRBV7-8 and TRBJ1-4; D not certain. The ends were cut back, 1 base at V and 3 bases at J, with 9 bases in the middle. Germline V lookup: CDR1 SGHVS, CDR2 FQNEAQ. This CDR3 comprises 15 residues. The CDR3 DNA reads TGTGCCAGCAGCTTAGGGAGACGGCCTAATGAAAAACTGTTTTTT. Translation: CASSLGRRPNEKLFF.

The CDR3 loop reads CATSSGKGQETQYF. The DNA of the CDR3 is TGTGCCACCTCTTCCGGGAAGGGGCAAGAGACCCAGTACTTC. The chain carries TRBV24-1 and TRBJ2-5, with D possibly being TRBD1 or TRBD2 (5 bases each). This CDR3 is 14 amino acids long. With 9 bases removed from V and 2 bases from J, the gap between germline ends came to 15 bases. Germline values: CDR1 KGHDR, CDR2 SFDVKD.

This clone was recorded once. In DNA, the CDR3 is TGTGCCAGCAGCTTAAGCGGGAGGGCTGAGGATACGCAGTATTTT. It yields the protein CASSLSGRAEDTQYF. V gene TRBV7-2 combines with J gene TRBJ2-3; 10 nucleotides line up with TRBD2. The CDR3 totals 15 residues. Germline V gene sequence: CDR1 SGHTA, CDR2 FQGNSA. V was clipped by 2 bases and J by 6 bases; unmatched bases: 5.

The gene calls are TRBV3-1 (or the pseudogene TRBV3-2) and TRBJ2-3, with D unclear. V lost 4 bases and J lost 4, with 9 bases in between. The CDR3 has 13 amino acids. Germline-derived CDR1 and CDR2 are LGHDT and YNNKEL (reference sequence). This CDR3 reads CASSRTASDTQYF. The CDR3 coding sequence is TGTGCCAGCAGCCGGACCGCGTCAGATACGCAGTATTTT.

The gene calls are TRBV11-3 and TRBJ2-1, with 10 positions matching TRBD1. This CDR3 has 16 amino acids. The V segment lost 6 bases and the J segment 2 bases; nucleotides outside the gene matches: 7. CDR1 is SGHNT, CDR2 YENEEA, per germline. The CDR3 is CASSRRGTGAYNEQFF. Written as DNA, the CDR3 is TGTGCCAGCAGTCGTAGGGGGACAGGGGCCTACAATGAGCAGTTCTTC. Full variable domain (rest looked up from reference TRBV11-3 and TRBJ2-1): EAGVVQSPRYKIIEKKQPVAFWCNPISGHNTLYWYLQNLGQGPELLIRYENEEAVDDSQLPKDRFSAERLKGVDSTLKIQPAELGDSAVYLCASSRRGTGAYNEQFFGPGTRLTVL.

J is TRBJ2-3 and V is TRBV7-9, with D possibly being TRBD1 or TRBD2 (6 bases each). Germline assignment: CDR1 SEHNR and CDR2 FQNEAQ (reference sequence). The CDR3 is made up of 15 amino acids. V dropped 3 bases and J dropped 0 bases, with 10 bases sitting between them. The CDR3: CASSLGGLSTDTQYF. For the CDR3, the DNA is TGTGCCAGCAGCTTGGGGGGCCTTAGCACAGATACGCAGTATTTT.

The genes are TRBV3-1 (or the pseudogene TRBV3-2) and TRBJ1-2; D gene uncertain. Trimming cost V 5 bases and J 8 bases, with 9 bases left between them. This CDR3 is 11 amino acids long. Germline V gives CDR1 LGHDT, CDR2 YNNKEL (reference sequence). The CDR3 DNA reads as TGTGCCAGCAGCAGCAGTCTAGGCTACACCTTC. It encodes CASSSSLGYTF.

The rearrangement links TRBV19 to TRBJ1-1, with D possibly TRBD1 on 5 matching bases. V lost 3 bases and J 0 bases, leaving 11 bases between the germline ends. CDR1 LNHDA and CDR2 SQIVND come from the germline V gene (reference sequence). The CDR3 is 15 amino acids. The CDR3 region has the DNA TGTGCCAGTAGTATCCAGGGATCGGTGAACACTGAAGCTTTCTTT. This encodes CASSIQGSVNTEAFF.